This TCR beta chain was documented in a study of PD-1 blockade in classical Hodgkin lymphoma. Study-level results: By C4D1, CD4+ diversity increased significantly, especially in complete responders. Newly diagnosed patients had diversity similar to the baseline diversity of complete responders. When set against healthy donors, newly diagnosed patients were reported to show lower baseline TCR diversity.

Trimming pared 2 bases from V and 5 bases from J, leaving 18 bases between. CDR3 size: 16 residues. The germline V gene has CDR1 LGHNA and CDR2 YSLEER. Each and every patient relapsed after autologous stem cell transplantation, and patients got differing brentuximab vedotin exposure. Complete response, partial response or progressive disease constituted the best response categories observed. This clone was seen many times. Its antigen is not known. TCRdb's copy holds only in-frame clones and misses some; the assay was immunoSEQ multiplex PCR. The repertoire holds 150,000 or so clones, with approximately 72% as singletons.

The chain recombines TRBV4-3 with TRBJ2-5, with D perhaps matching TRBD1 or TRBD2 (5 bases each). The TCR sequence derives from a human donor with classical Hodgkin lymphoma. Sequencing was performed on peripheral blood mononuclear cells (PBMCs), taken before the second cycle of nivolumab. The CDR3 protein is CASSQLGVSGGETQYF. The CDR3 DNA is TGCGCCAGCAGCCAATTGGGGGTCTCCGGCGGGGAGACCCAGTACTTC.